This TCR beta chain was retrieved from a study of T cells in Graves' hyperthyroidism and ophthalmopathy. Study as a whole: Blood was drawn when the patient was first diagnosed and still untreated.

Regions amplified from RNA transcripts were the TCR beta CDR3 regions. HTBI primers were the set used in a first-round RT-PCR of the TCR CDR3. TCRdb redid the calling of the multiplex PCR reads with MiXCR, one entry per CDR3 protein. The table includes hundreds of thousands of distinct CDR3 sequences, roughly 14% detected once. The CDR3 loop spans 13 amino acids. The germline V and J ends were trimmed by 3 bases and 5 bases, with 10 bases remaining between them. This clonotype came up many times. Its target is unknown. Notes on the study in general: Ophthalmopathy could be told apart from stable hyperthyroidism with a 13 V-J model. Most clonotypes that expanded in the thyroid above 0.001 also showed up in blood.

The V call is TRBV12-3 or TRBV12-4, the J call TRBJ1-1, with D perhaps matching TRBD1 (5 bases). Sequenced: blood. The source is a woman in her forties with Graves' ophthalmopathy. The DNA for the CDR3 is TGTGCCAGCAGTTTGGGGGTAGAGACTGAAGCTTTCTTT. Its protein product is CASSLGVETEAFF.